Described below is a single TCR beta chain sequence and its context. The antigen is not known. Every bit of the isolated RNA underwent reverse transcription, so sequencing read expressed TCRB transcripts. Sequenced by immunoSEQ multiplex PCR; TCRdb stores in-frame clones only, minus some. This table holds around 300,000 clones, around 7.8% found once. The CDR3 covers 15 residues. CDR1 is LNHDA, CDR2 SQIVND, per germline (reference sequence). Losses at the gene ends were 6 bases for V and 3 bases for J; bases not matched to a gene: 11. This entry is derived from a study of beta chain features in type 1 diabetes. At the level of the study: Cell yields, gender and age were similar in healthy donors and patients.

Study findings and constraints: Cells carrying high TCR expression could end up over-represented when cDNA is sequenced.

This chain connects TRBV19 to TRBJ2-7; 7 bases agree with TRBD2. The material sequenced was central memory CD4+ T cells from blood. The clonotype comes from a woman in her late teens or twenties in good health. The CDR3 loop reads CASSVKVAGFYEQYF. The CDR3 region has the DNA TGTGCCAGTAGCGTCAAAGTAGCGGGTTTCTACGAGCAGTACTTC.